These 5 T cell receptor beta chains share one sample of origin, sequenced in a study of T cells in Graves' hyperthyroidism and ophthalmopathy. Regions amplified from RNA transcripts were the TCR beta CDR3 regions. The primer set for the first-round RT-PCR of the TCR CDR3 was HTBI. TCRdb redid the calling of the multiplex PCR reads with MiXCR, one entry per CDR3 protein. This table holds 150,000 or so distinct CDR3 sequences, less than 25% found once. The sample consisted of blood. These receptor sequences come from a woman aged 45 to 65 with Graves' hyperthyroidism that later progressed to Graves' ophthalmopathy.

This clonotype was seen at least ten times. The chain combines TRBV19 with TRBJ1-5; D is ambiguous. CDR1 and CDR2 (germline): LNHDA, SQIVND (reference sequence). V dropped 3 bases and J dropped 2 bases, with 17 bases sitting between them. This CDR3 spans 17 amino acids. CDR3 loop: CASSISGRTRGNQPQHF. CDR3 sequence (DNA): TGTGCCAGTAGTATCAGCGGGAGGACGAGGGGCAATCAGCCCCAGCATTTT.

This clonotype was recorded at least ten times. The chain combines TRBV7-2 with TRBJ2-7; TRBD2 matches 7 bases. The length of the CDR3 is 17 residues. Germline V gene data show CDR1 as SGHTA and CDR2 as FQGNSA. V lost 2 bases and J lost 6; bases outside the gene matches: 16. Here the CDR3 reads CASSLWATSGGGSEQYF. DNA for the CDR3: TGTGCCAGCAGCTTATGGGCCACATCGGGAGGCGGCTCCGAGCAGTACTTC.

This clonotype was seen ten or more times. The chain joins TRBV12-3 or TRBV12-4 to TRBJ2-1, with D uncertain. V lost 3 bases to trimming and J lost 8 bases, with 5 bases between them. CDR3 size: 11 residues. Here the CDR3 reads CASSFVDEQFF. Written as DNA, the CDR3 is TGTGCCAGCAGTTTCGTTGATGAGCAGTTCTTC.

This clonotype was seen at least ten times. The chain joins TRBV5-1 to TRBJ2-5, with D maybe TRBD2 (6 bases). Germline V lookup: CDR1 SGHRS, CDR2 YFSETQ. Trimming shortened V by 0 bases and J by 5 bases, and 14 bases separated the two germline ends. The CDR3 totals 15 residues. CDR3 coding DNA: TGCGCCAGCAGCTTGGACTCTAGCGTGATCGAGACCCAGTACTTC. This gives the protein CASSLDSSVIETQYF.

This CDR3 reads CASSPWGRSQETQYF. The CDR3 DNA is TGTGCCAGCAGTCCCTGGGGCAGGAGTCAAGAGACCCAGTACTTC. This chain joins TRBV28 and TRBJ2-5; D perhaps matches TRBD1 (5 bases). Trimming removed 5 bases from V and 2 bases from J, with 15 bases in between. This CDR3 region has 15 residues. In germline, CDR1 is MDHEN, CDR2 SYDVKM.